A single sample gave rise to the 28 T cell receptor beta chains below, sequenced in a study of read filtering for tumor transcriptome and immune sequencing. This library used roughly 370 ng RNA and molecular barcoded adaptors spanning alpha/delta and beta/gamma chains. TCRdb used MiXCR to reprocess the reads, holding one entry per CDR3 protein. The sample includes roughly 130,000 distinct CDR3 sequences, roughly 13% seen only once; the top ten take approximately 11%. Input material: a population of CD138-negative cells sorted from bone marrow. The receptors originated from a donor older than 35 with multiple myeloma.

As regards this clonotype: A single base separates this from a much larger clone, so it may be a read error. The V and J genes are TRBV9 and TRBJ2-7; either TRBD1 or TRBD2 may fit D (5 bases each). In germline, CDR1 is SGDLS, CDR2 YYNGEE. This CDR3 spans 14 amino acids. Here the CDR3 reads CASSPGRTAYEQHF. The DNA for the CDR3 is TGTGCCAGCAGCCCGGGACGGACCGCCTACGAGCAGCACTTC.

The DNA for the CDR3 is TGTGCCTGGAGTGCTAGCGGGGGAGGGGAGACCCAGTACTTC. Translated, it gives CAWSASGGGETQYF. The chain has TRBV30 and TRBJ2-5, with 10 bases fitting TRBD2. The CDR3 extends over 14 amino acids. With V trimmed by 1 base and J by 5 bases, 4 bases remained unmatched. Germline V gene sequence: CDR1 GTSNPN, CDR2 SVGIG (reference sequence).

Relative to its sample, this clonotype is medium-sized (0.01 to 0.1%). The chain carries TRBV7-2 and TRBJ2-1; 9 nucleotides match TRBD2. The CDR3 contains 16 residues. The V gene end was trimmed by 2 bases and the J gene end by 6 bases; junction bases not matched to a gene: 8. The germline V gene has CDR1 SGHTA and CDR2 FQGNSA. The CDR3 DNA sequence: TGTGCCAGCAGCTTAATTCTCCCTAGCGGGATCAATGAGCAGTTCTTC. As protein: CASSLILPSGINEQFF. The full variable domain, its missing parts supplied by reference TRBV7-2 and TRBJ2-1, is GAGVSQSPSNKVTEKGKDVELRCDPISGHTALYWYRQSLGQGLEFLIYFQGNSAPDKSGLPSDRFSAERTGGSVSTLTIQRTQQEDSAVYLCASSLILPSGINEQFFGPGTRLTVL.

This sequence joins TRBV28 and TRBJ2-4, with TRBD2 identical over 8 bases. Germline V gene sequence: CDR1 MDHEN, CDR2 SYDVKM. Losses at the gene ends were 5 bases for V and 3 bases for J; bases not matched to a gene: 9. The CDR3 has 16 amino acids. The CDR3 loop is CASSPPPGLGKNIQYF. The CDR3, as DNA: TGTGCCAGCAGTCCCCCACCGGGACTAGGCAAAAACATTCAGTACTTC.

This clonotype came up a few times. The V call is TRBV2, the J call TRBJ2-5; D ambiguous. Germline CDR1 reads SNHLY; CDR2 reads FYNNEI. CDR3 length equals 12 residues. The V gene lost 5 bases and the J gene lost 7 bases, with 11 bases spanning the gap. The DNA of the CDR3 is TGTGCCAGCAGTTCTGGTTCGGGGACCCAGTACTTC. Amino acids: CASSSGSGTQYF. The variable domain in full, completed from reference TRBV2 and TRBJ2-5, reads EPEVTQTPSHQVTQMGQEVILRCVPISNHLYFYWYRQILGQKVEFLVSFYNNEISEKSEIFDDQFSVERPDGSNFTLKIRSTKLEDSAMYFCASSSGSGTQYFGPGTRLLVL.

This clonotype has ten or more counts. V and J are TRBV19 and TRBJ2-1, with TRBD2 matching 7 bases. The CDR3 loop spans 16 amino acids. V dropped 5 bases and J dropped 5; count of bases not matched to a gene: 12. Germline V gene data show CDR1 as LNHDA and CDR2 as SQIVND (reference sequence). In nucleotides, the CDR3 is TGTGCCAGTAGTGCGCTAGCGGAGGAGCCGAACAATGAGCAGTTCTTC. Its translation is CASSALAEEPNNEQFF.

The table lists this clonotype with many counts. This chain links TRBV7-9 with TRBJ2-1; maybe TRBD1 (6 bases). Trimming removed 6 bases from V and 3 bases from J, with 9 bases in between. The germline gives CDR1 SEHNR, CDR2 FQNEAQ (reference sequence). The CDR3 extends over 13 amino acids. In DNA form, the CDR3 reads TGTGCCAGCAGTAAGGACAGCTACAATGAGCAGTTCTTC. This sequence encodes CASSKDSYNEQFF.

This clonotype was counted at least ten times. The chain recombines TRBV7-2 with TRBJ2-2, with 7 bases that match TRBD1. Trimming at V came to 6 bases and at J to 3 bases, leaving 10 bases not matched to a gene. Germline V gene data show CDR1 as SGHTA and CDR2 as FQGNSA. This CDR3 region has 16 residues. The CDR3 sequence is CASRGPGTEYTGELFF. CDR3 bases: TGTGCCAGCAGAGGACCTGGGACAGAATACACCGGGGAGCTGTTTTTT.

A note on this clonotype: Given a much more abundant clone one base away, this may be a read error. The chain carries TRBV12-3 or TRBV12-4 and TRBJ1-2; D is unresolved. With 0 bases removed from V and 1 base from J, the gap between germline ends came to 9 bases. CDR3 length: 15 residues. CDR3 in amino acids: CASSLARRVNYGYTF. CDR3 DNA sequence: TGTGCCAGCAGTTTAGCGAGAAGAGTTAACTATGGCTACACCTTC.

This clonotype appeared many times. The chain has TRBV9 and TRBJ2-1; 12 nucleotides match TRBD2. V gave up 4 bases and J gave up 7 bases; unmatched junction bases: 6. The CDR3 is 15 amino acids. Germline V gene data show CDR1 as SGDLS and CDR2 as YYNGEE. The CDR3 spells CASSLRLAGVNEQFF. DNA of the CDR3: TGTGCCAGCAGCCTAAGACTAGCGGGGGTGAATGAGCAGTTCTTC. The full variable domain, with the rest looked up from reference TRBV9 and TRBJ2-1, is DSGVTQTPKHLITATGQRVTLRCSPRSGDLSVYWYQQSLDQGLQFLIQYYNGEERAKGNILERFSAQQFPDLHSELNLSSLELGDSALYFCASSLRLAGVNEQFFGPGTRLTVL.

This clonotype was counted a few times. The chain couples TRBV12-3 or TRBV12-4 to TRBJ1-5; D gene uncertain. V was shortened by 6 bases and J by 9 bases, with 12 bases between the two germline ends. The CDR3 runs to 12 residues. The CDR3 nucleotides are TGTGCCAGCAGCGCCCGACCCCTGCCCCAGCATTTT. Translating it yields CASSARPLPQHF.

Turning to this clonotype: This may be a read error: a much more frequent sequence differs by one nucleotide. V usage is TRBV5-1 and J usage is TRBJ2-5, with 9 nucleotides matching TRBD2. With 0 bases clipped from V and 5 bases from J, the junction kept 5 bases outside the gene matches. The length of the CDR3 is 15 residues. Germline V gives CDR1 SGHRS, CDR2 YFSETQ. DNA for the CDR3: TGCGCCAGCAGCTTGGGTAATAGCGGGAGTGAGACCCAGTACTTC. The encoded protein is CASSLGNSGSETQYF. Combining the CDR3 with reference TRBV5-1 and TRBJ2-5 gives the whole variable domain KAGVTQTPRYLIKTRGQQVTLSCSPISGHRSVSWYQQTPGQGLQFLFEYFSETQRNKGNFPGRFSGRQFSNSRSEMNVSTLELGDSALYLCASSLGNSGSETQYFGPGTRLLVL.

V gene TRBV29-1 combines with J gene TRBJ1-1; D gene unclear. The CDR3 is 13 residues long. The germline V gene encodes CDR1 SQVTM and CDR2 ANQGSEA. V was clipped by 1 base and J by 3 bases, with 9 bases between them. CDR3 sequence (DNA): TGCAGCGTTGAAGGTAAAATGGACACTGAAGCTTTCTTT. Its translation: CSVEGKMDTEAFF.

This clonotype has ten or more counts. This rearrangement joins TRBV29-1 to TRBJ2-3; D gene unclear. This CDR3 is 13 amino acids long. Between the trimmed V and J ends, which lost 0 bases and 4 bases, there was a span of 8 bases. Germline assignment: CDR1 SQVTM and CDR2 ANQGSEA. CDR3: CSVEEVTADTQYF. The CDR3 DNA reads TGCAGCGTTGAAGAGGTCACTGCAGATACGCAGTATTTT.

This clonotype has more than one count but fewer than ten. At one end, the junction sequence differs from germline, possibly due to a read error. The rearrangement joins TRBV7-7 to TRBJ2-2; unclear D gene. CDR3 length equals 15 residues. Germline V gene lookup returns CDR1 SSHAT and CDR2 FNYEAQ (reference sequence). The CDR3 DNA reads TGTGCTAGCAGCAGCATGGTCGGAAACACCGGGGAGCTGTTTTTT. Encoded protein: CASSSMVGNTGELFF.

This clonotype was seen at least ten times. The chain combines TRBV5-1 with TRBJ2-1; 10 bases line up with TRBD1. V lost 4 bases, J lost 4 bases, and 5 bases stayed unmatched. The CDR3 is made up of 15 amino acids. Germline loops: CDR1 SGHRS, CDR2 YFSETQ. Here the CDR3 DNA reads TGCGCCAGCAGCCCAGGACAGGGGGGATACAATGAGCAGTTCTTC. Amino acids: CASSPGQGGYNEQFF.

This clonotype has ten or more counts. The chain employs TRBV20-1 and TRBJ2-3; 7 nucleotides match TRBD2. V lost 0 bases to trimming and J lost 1 base; unmatched junction nucleotides: 7. The germline V gene encodes CDR1 DFQATT and CDR2 SNEGSKA (reference sequence). CDR3 length: 16 residues. The CDR3 DNA reads as TGCAGTGCTAGAGATAGCTCCAGCGGGGGCACAGATACGCAGTATTTT. As protein: CSARDSSSGGTDTQYF.

This clonotype has ten or more counts. V gene TRBV6-4 combines with J gene TRBJ1-1; tentative D call: TRBD1 (5 bases). Trimming removed 4 bases at V and 1 base at J, with 7 bases between. Germline V gives CDR1 MRHNA, CDR2 SNTAGT. The CDR3 is made up of 13 amino acids. The CDR3: CASSVDRNTEAFF. For the CDR3, the DNA is TGTGCCAGCAGTGTCGACAGGAACACTGAAGCTTTCTTT.

This clonotype was recorded at least ten times. This chain links TRBV28 with TRBJ1-5; possibly TRBD1 for D (6 bases). V was shortened by 6 bases and J by 9 bases, with 18 bases between the two germline ends. This CDR3 region has 14 residues. Germline loops: CDR1 MDHEN, CDR2 SYDVKM. The CDR3 DNA is TGTGCCAGCAGCCAAGGGGGAGAGTTTCTGCCCCAGCATTTT. Encoded protein: CASSQGGEFLPQHF.

In this sample, this clonotype turned up once. A much larger clone lies a single base off, so this may be a read error. V is TRBV3-1 and J is TRBJ2-1, with 7 positions matching TRBD2. Germline V gives CDR1 LGHDT, CDR2 YNNKEL (reference sequence). The CDR3 totals 13 residues. The CDR3 DNA follows: TGTGCCAGCGGCCAGTCGGGGGGTAATGAGCAGTTCTTC. It yields the protein CASGQSGGNEQFF.

In the case of this clonotype: Possible read error: a much larger clone is one base away. This chain connects TRBV29-1 to TRBJ1-2; D is ambiguous. V shed 4 bases and J shed 6 bases, with 12 bases lying between them. The germline gives CDR1 SQVTM, CDR2 ANQGSEA. The CDR3 extends over 12 amino acids. The DNA for the CDR3 is TGCAGCGTTGCTGGGCAGCCTCATGGCTACACCTTC. Amino acid sequence: CSVAGQPHGYTF.

This clonotype was seen ten or more times. This chain uses TRBV7-2 with TRBJ2-7, with D maybe TRBD1 (6 bases). This CDR3 contains 15 residues. Trimming removed 0 bases from V and 3 bases from J, with 12 bases in between. CDR1 and CDR2 (germline): SGHTA, FQGNSA. The CDR3, as DNA: TGTGCCAGCAGCTTAGCCCCAGGGGACCTCTACGAGCAGTACTTC. The encoded protein is CASSLAPGDLYEQYF.

The rearrangement joins TRBV5-1 to TRBJ1-6; 8 bases fit TRBD1. V dropped 0 bases and J dropped 7; count of bases not matched to a gene: 6. The CDR3 extends over 16 amino acids. The germline V gene has CDR1 SGHRS and CDR2 YFSETQ. For the CDR3, the DNA is TGCGCCAGCAGCTTGGAGACAGGGGATCGCAATTCACCCCTCCACTTT. Residues: CASSLETGDRNSPLHF. The full variable domain, in which reference TRBV5-1 and TRBJ1-6 provide the parts outside the CDR3, is KAGVTQTPRYLIKTRGQQVTLSCSPISGHRSVSWYQQTPGQGLQFLFEYFSETQRNKGNFPGRFSGRQFSNSRSEMNVSTLELGDSALYLCASSLETGDRNSPLHFGNGTRLTVT.

This clonotype was observed at least ten times. V gene TRBV28 combines with J gene TRBJ2-5; D unclear. Trimming shortened V by 5 bases and J by 0 bases, and 7 bases separated the two germline ends. From germline, CDR1 is MDHEN and CDR2 SYDVKM. The CDR3 is 13 amino acids. CDR3 bases: TGTGCCAGCAGTCGAGGTGACCAAGAGACCCAGTACTTC. It specifies CASSRGDQETQYF.

This clonotype was recorded at least ten times. V and J are TRBV5-1 and TRBJ2-3; 7 bases agree with TRBD1. CDR3 length equals 12 residues. Germline V gives CDR1 SGHRS, CDR2 YFSETQ. Losses at the gene ends were 4 bases for V and 6 bases for J; bases not matched to a gene: 2. DNA for the CDR3: TGCGCCAGCAGCCAACAGGGGGATACGCAGTATTTT. Amino acid sequence: CASSQQGDTQYF.

This clonotype was detected only a few times. This sequence joins TRBV7-2 and TRBJ2-1; TRBD2 matches at 7 bases. Germline CDR1 is SGHTA and CDR2 is FQGNSA. The CDR3 extends over 14 amino acids. The junction had 7 bases not matched to a gene; V was cut back by 5 bases and J by 6 bases. The CDR3 DNA sequence: TGTGCCAGCAGCCGGGGGGACTCGTGCAATGAGCAGTTCTTC. It codes for CASSRGDSCNEQFF.

This clonotype was counted at least ten times. This sequence joins TRBV4-2 and TRBJ2-3; 14 nucleotides line up with TRBD2. The germline V gene encodes CDR1 LGHNA and CDR2 YNFKEQ. Trimming at V came to 6 bases and at J to 1 base, leaving 12 bases not matched to a gene. The CDR3 is 19 amino acids. CDR3 coding DNA: TGTGCCAGCAGTCGGACCGGGACTAGCGGGGGTGATGGCACAGATACGCAGTATTTT. Its protein is CASSRTGTSGGDGTDTQYF.

The table lists this clonotype with many counts. This chain uses TRBV29-1 with TRBJ1-1; D is undetermined. This CDR3 comprises 12 residues. Germline V lookup: CDR1 SQVTM, CDR2 ANQGSEA. The CDR3 coding sequence is TGCAGTGCTGAAGGGAGGGACACTGAAGCTTTCTTT. It yields the protein CSAEGRDTEAFF.